The rows below give T cell receptor beta chains drawn from one sample of a study of tumor-infiltrating lymphocytes in oesophageal squamous cell carcinoma. TCRdb called the PCR reads again in MiXCR, with one record for every CDR3 protein. The data hold over 20,000 distinct CDR3 sequences, with more than 30% observed a single time. Source material: esophageal tumor tissue. These TCRs come from a male donor with esophageal squamous cell carcinoma. Both conserved end residues are part of each CDR3. Clone size is not always given. Where it is, it says once, few, many or a class for expanded clones.

v_call: TRBV9; cdr3_length: 15; clone_size: .; cdr3_aa: CASSPRPPLEDTQYF
v_call: TRBV28; cdr3_length: 15; clone_size: few; cdr3_aa: CASMQLAGGVETQYF
v_call: TRBV7-9; cdr3_length: 12; clone_size: few; cdr3_aa: CASSSGAGLQFF
v_call: TRBV6-2/TRBV6-3; cdr3_length: 16; clone_size: many; cdr3_aa: CASSFTSGRITDTQYF
v_call: TRBV18; cdr3_length: 14; clone_size: few; cdr3_aa: CASSPQGANEKLFF
v_call: TRBV7-6; cdr3_length: 17; clone_size: few; cdr3_aa: CASSLVSGQGPYNEQYF
v_call: TRBV7-2; cdr3_length: 14; clone_size: .; cdr3_aa: CASSRDGPNTEAFF
v_call: TRBV6-6; cdr3_length: 14; clone_size: many; cdr3_aa: CASSYNFRGETQYF
v_call: TRBV5-1; cdr3_length: 13; clone_size: many; cdr3_aa: CASSFSGSYEQYF
v_call: TRBV6-1; cdr3_length: 16; clone_size: .; cdr3_aa: CASSEHPGQDNTEAFF
v_call: TRBV27; cdr3_length: 18; clone_size: .; cdr3_aa: CASSLKGQGVYSNQPQHF
v_call: TRBV7-2; cdr3_length: 16; clone_size: .; cdr3_aa: CASSLAGGRVLYEQYF
v_call: TRBV11-1; cdr3_length: 17; clone_size: .; cdr3_aa: CASSLGSGQGIYNEQFF
v_call: TRBV6-9; cdr3_length: 14; clone_size: once; cdr3_aa: CASSTTREGEAQYF
v_call: TRBV6-1; cdr3_length: 13; clone_size: many; cdr3_aa: CASTPGLTGELFF
v_call: TRBV27; cdr3_length: 15; clone_size: many; cdr3_aa: CASSFASGAPGTQYF
v_call: TRBV6-2/TRBV6-3; cdr3_length: 17; clone_size: once; cdr3_aa: CASSYIRGGANIGELFF
v_call: TRBV11-3; cdr3_length: 14; clone_size: .; cdr3_aa: CASSLGSPSDTQFF
v_call: TRBV4-1; cdr3_length: 13; clone_size: many; cdr3_aa: CASSHRDSYEQYF
v_call: TRBV12-3/TRBV12-4; cdr3_length: 14; clone_size: .; cdr3_aa: CASTRRGRGVEQYF
v_call: TRBV7-2; cdr3_length: 13; clone_size: few; cdr3_aa: CASSLAGVGEQFF
v_call: TRBV28; cdr3_length: 13; clone_size: .; cdr3_aa: CASSPGVQETQYF
v_call: TRBV20-1; cdr3_length: 13; clone_size: .; cdr3_aa: CNAFSGASYEQYF
v_call: TRBV6-6; cdr3_length: 17; clone_size: many; cdr3_aa: CASSYQGGDWYNSPLHF